This T cell receptor beta chain was sequenced during a study of beta chain features in type 1 diabetes. Overall study findings and caveats: A moderate, significant TCRB CDR3 shortening appeared in type 1 diabetes across four CD4+ subsets.

The whole isolated RNA underwent reverse transcription, so sequencing captured expressed TCRB transcripts. The data were produced by immunoSEQ multiplex PCR, yet TCRdb's version contains in-frame clones alone and is incomplete. The sample has around 150,000 clones; 6.5% to 10% are singletons. The CDR3 spans 14 residues. The ends lost 6 bases at V and 8 bases at J; junction bases unmatched: 13. In germline, CDR1 is SGHNT, CDR2 YYREEE (reference sequence). The sample holds a few counts of this clone. Antigen specificity is unknown. The TCR originated in a woman aged 18 to 35 with type 1 diabetes. The V and J genes are TRBV5-4 and TRBJ1-2; 7 bases are a match to TRBD1. Material: central memory CD4+ T cells from blood. The chain's CDR3 is CASTPSGTAQGYTF. DNA of the CDR3: TGTGCCAGCACCCCGTCGGGGACAGCCCAGGGCTACACCTTC.